The rows below give T cell receptor beta chains drawn from one sample of a study of T cells after somatic rescue of genetic block. Data came from immunoSEQ multiplex PCR; TCRdb stores just in-frame clones and leaves some out. The sample includes roughly 120,000 clones, under 95% of them seen just once. The sequencing sample was made of peripheral blood mononuclear cells (PBMCs). The receptors originated from a woman in her late teens or twenties. Both conserved end residues are part of each CDR3. D genes are given only for firm matches. Clone size is stated in some rows and not others, as once, few, many or a class when expanded.

CDR3 DNA	CDR3 protein	D gene	V gene	J gene	clone size
TGTGCCAGCAGTTTCAATGGGGGCGGTAGGACCCAGTACTTC	CASSFNGGGRTQYF	NA	TRBV27	TRBJ2-5	NA
TGTGCCAGCAGTGAAACAGCGGGCTCCTACAATGAGCAGTTCTTC	CASSETAGSYNEQFF	NA	TRBV6-4	TRBJ2-1	few
TGTGCCAGCCGGCGGGCAGAGGCGGACTCACCCCTCCACTTT	CASRRAEADSPLHF	NA	TRBV13	TRBJ1-6	NA
TGTGCCAGCAGCAACACCGGGGAGCTGTTTTTT	CASSNTGELFF	NA	TRBV27	TRBJ2-2	NA
TGTGCCACCCAGGGTTACGGTCAGCCCCAGCATTTT	CATQGYGQPQHF	NA	TRBV19	TRBJ1-5	NA
TGCGCCAGCAGCGGCGAAACTTACACTGAAGCTTTCTTT	CASSGETYTEAFF	NA	TRBV5-1	TRBJ1-1	NA
TGTGCCAGCTCCCGTACCGGGGGGGGGCCAGGTCAGCCCCAGCATTTT	CASSRTGGGPGQPQHF	NA	TRBV28	TRBJ1-5	NA
TGTGCCAGCAGCTCGACAGGGGACGGGGATCAGCCCCAGCATTTT	CASSSTGDGDQPQHF	TRBD1	TRBV9	TRBJ1-5	NA
TGTGCCAGCAGCTCAGGCCAGGGCTCGAACACCGGGGAGCTGTTTTTT	CASSSGQGSNTGELFF	NA	TRBV11-3	TRBJ2-2	NA
TGTGCCAGTAGTATTGGGGGCGACGGGACCCAGTACTTC	CASSIGGDGTQYF	NA	TRBV19	TRBJ2-5	NA
TGTGCCACCAGCAGAGAAGGGCAGGGAAACTATGGCTACACCTTC	CATSREGQGNYGYTF	NA	TRBV15	TRBJ1-2	NA
TGTGCCAGCAGCCCCCGACAGGCTGAAGCTTTCTTT	CASSPRQAEAFF	NA	TRBV13	TRBJ1-1	NA
TGTGCCAGCAGCTCTGGACAGGCCATCTATGGCTACACCTTC	CASSSGQAIYGYTF	TRBD1	TRBV5-4	TRBJ1-2	NA
TGCGCCAGCAGCGGGGGACTACCCACAGATACGCAGTATTTT	CASSGGLPTDTQYF	TRBD2	TRBV5-1	TRBJ2-3	NA
TGTGCTAGTGTCCATTGGGGCGCGGGGGCCCGCCTTCATTCCTACAATGAGCAGTTCTTC	CASVHWGAGARLHSYNEQFF	NA	TRBV12-5	TRBJ2-1	few
TGTGCCAGCAGTGGCAGACGCAGCGCCATGAACACTGAAGCTTTCTTT	CASSGRRSAMNTEAFF	NA	TRBV2	TRBJ1-1	NA
TGTGCCAGCAGCTCCCTCGAACTAGTCAGTCAGAACGAGCAGTACTTC	CASSSLELVSQNEQYF	NA	TRBV5-5	TRBJ2-7	NA
TGCGCCAGCAGCCTCGAGGCCAGGGGGGGTGAAGCTTTCTTT	CASSLEARGGEAFF	TRBD1	TRBV5-1	TRBJ1-1	NA
TGTGCCAGCAGTTCAAGCGGGGGGGACTACGAGCAGTACTTC	CASSSSGGDYEQYF	TRBD2	TRBV5-4	TRBJ2-7	NA
TGTGCCAGCACCTCGGGACAGGGGAACACCGGGGAGCTGTTTTTT	CASTSGQGNTGELFF	TRBD1	TRBV6-6	TRBJ2-2	NA
TGTGCCAGCAGCGCCAACAGGGGGCTTGGAGAGACCCAGTACTTC	CASSANRGLGETQYF	TRBD1	TRBV9	TRBJ2-5	NA
TGTGCCATCAAGCGGGGGCCCCAAGAGACCCAGTACTTC	CAIKRGPQETQYF	TRBD2	TRBV10-3	TRBJ2-5	NA
TGCGCCAGCAGCTCCGGGACAGGGGGTTTGGGGTACGAGCAGTACTTC	CASSSGTGGLGYEQYF	TRBD1	TRBV4-3	TRBJ2-7	NA
TGTGCCAGTAGTAGGGGACAGATTACCGGGGAGCTGTTTTTT	CASSRGQITGELFF	TRBD1	TRBV19	TRBJ2-2	NA
TGCGCCAGCAGCCCGGATCGCAATCAGCCCCAGCATTTT	CASSPDRNQPQHF	NA	TRBV4-3	TRBJ1-5	NA
TGCGCCAGCAACCCCCTAGGGTCCAACTACGAGCAGTACTTC	CASNPLGSNYEQYF	NA	TRBV5-1	TRBJ2-7	once
TGTGCCTGGCAGGAGGCAACTAATGAAAAACTGTTTTTT	CAWQEATNEKLFF	NA	TRBV30	TRBJ1-4	NA
TGTGCCAGCAGTTACTCCAAACAGTTATCCTACGAGCAGTACTTC	CASSYSKQLSYEQYF	NA	TRBV6-5	TRBJ2-7	NA